Listed here are 28 T cell receptor beta chains from one sample, sequenced in a study of T-cell reconstitution after alpha-beta-depleted transplantation in children. Preparing the TCRbeta library involved the use of unique molecular identifiers. Each CDR3 protein is one row after TCRdb ran MiXCR on the PCR reads. The sample includes about 980,000 distinct CDR3 sequences, roughly 29% of them seen just once. The sequences come from PBMCs, mostly from graft donor cells, collected 360 days after TCRalphabeta/CD19-depleted stem cell transplant. The receptor source for this set is a boy in the first two years of life who had a stem cell transplant for SCID, so the T cells may come from the graft donor.

This clonotype has only a few counts. V is TRBV5-1 and J is TRBJ2-3; the D gene is possibly TRBD1 (5 bases). CDR1 is SGHRS and CDR2 is YFSETQ in the germline V gene. The CDR3 spans 15 residues. Trimming left V 0 bases short and J 0 bases short, with 8 bases between. The CDR3 loop is CASSLAPGSTDTQYF. As DNA, the CDR3 is TGCGCCAGCAGCTTGGCACCAGGGAGCACAGATACGCAGTATTTT.

The chain couples TRBV25-1 to TRBJ2-5; a possible D gene is TRBD1 (6 bases). V was pared by 1 base and J by 2 bases, with 14 bases between. CDR1 is MGHDK, CDR2 SYGVNS, per germline. The CDR3 totals 16 residues. The CDR3, as DNA: TGTGCCAGCAGTGAATGGGTCGGGACATTGCAAGAGACCCAGTACTTC. It translates to CASSEWVGTLQETQYF.

The chain joins TRBV4-1 to TRBJ2-3, with TRBD2 as a possible D gene (6 bases). Germline CDR1 and CDR2: MGHRA and YSYEKL. V was pared by 3 bases and J by 13 bases, with 23 bases between. This CDR3 spans 15 amino acids. DNA of the CDR3: TGCGCCAGCAGCCAGGCTCTCAACCCTGGGACTCCAAAGTATTTT. Translation: CASSQALNPGTPKYF.

This clonotype turned up a few times. The chain employs TRBV7-2 and TRBJ1-1; D perhaps matches TRBD1 (6 bases). The germline V gene has CDR1 SGHTA and CDR2 FQGNSA. CDR3 length: 14 amino acids. Trimming took off 5 bases at V and 3 bases at J, with 13 bases between the two ends. The DNA for the CDR3 is TGTGCCAGCAGCCCCATAGGGGGGGACACTGAAGCTTTCTTT. Translating it yields CASSPIGGDTEAFF.

This clonotype has just a few counts. The V call is TRBV4-1, the J call TRBJ2-1; TRBD2 is a possible D gene (5 bases). In germline, CDR1 is MGHRA, CDR2 YSYEKL. Trimming took off 0 bases at V and 4 bases at J, with 10 bases between the two ends. This CDR3 is built from 15 residues. The CDR3 DNA sequence: TGCGCCAGCAGCCAAGATAACGGGAAATACAATGAGCAGTTCTTC. Translating gives CASSQDNGKYNEQFF.

The DNA of the CDR3 is TGCGCCAGCAGCCTCTCCAAGGGAACGGGACAGTGGATCTACAATGAGCAGTTCTTC. As protein: CASSLSKGTGQWIYNEQFF. The chain couples TRBV4-1 to TRBJ2-1; 7 nucleotides align to TRBD1. The junction had 18 bases not matched to a gene; V was cut back by 4 bases and J by 3 bases. The CDR3 has 19 residues. Per the germline V gene, CDR1 is MGHRA and CDR2 is YSYEKL.

The chain is built from TRBV20-1 and TRBJ1-6; 7 bases map to TRBD1. V lost 6 bases to trimming and J lost 5 bases; unmatched junction nucleotides: 10. The CDR3 sequence is 15 residues long. Germline V gene sequence: CDR1 DFQATT, CDR2 SNEGSKA (reference sequence). CDR3 protein: CSAGQGGGNNSPLHF. CDR3 coding DNA: TGCAGTGCCGGGCAGGGGGGAGGCAATAATTCACCCCTCCACTTT.

This clonotype showed up just a few times. This sequence joins TRBV10-3 and TRBJ2-7; the D gene could be TRBD1 or TRBD2 (6 bases each). V lost 0 bases, J lost 4 bases, and 16 bases lay in between. The CDR3 covers 16 residues. Looked up from germline, CDR1 is ENHRY and CDR2 is SYGVKD. The CDR3 loop reads CAISESRGTEGYEQYF. In DNA, the CDR3 is TGTGCCATCAGTGAGTCAAGGGGGACTGAGGGGTACGAGCAGTACTTC.

This clonotype has at least ten counts. This rearrangement joins TRBV28 to TRBJ1-1, with a possible D match to TRBD1 (5 bases). The V end was cut by 6 bases, the J end by 4 bases, with 15 bases between. The CDR3 is 14 residues long. CDR1 MDHEN and CDR2 SYDVKM come from the germline V gene. In nucleotides, the CDR3 is TGTGCCAGCAGCTCATCCTTCGACAGCACTGAAGCTTTCTTT. This sequence encodes CASSSSFDSTEAFF.

This clonotype appeared many times. This chain joins TRBV10-3 and TRBJ2-3, with a weak D call TRBD1 (6 bases). The V and J ends lost 10 bases and 2 bases respectively, with 13 bases between them. This CDR3 has 13 residues. Germline-derived CDR1 and CDR2 are ENHRY and SYGVKD. For the CDR3, the DNA is TGTGCCACATCAGGGGTAGCCACAGATACGCAGTATTTT. Translating it yields CATSGVATDTQYF.

This clonotype was observed a few times. The V call is TRBV10-3, the J call TRBJ2-7; maybe TRBD2 (5 bases). The CDR3 has 15 amino acids. The germline CDR1 and CDR2 sequences are ENHRY and SYGVKD. V lost 0 bases to trimming and J lost 2 bases, with 11 bases between them. CDR3 sequence: CAISESQRNTYEQYF. CDR3 DNA sequence: TGTGCCATCAGTGAGTCCCAGCGGAATACCTACGAGCAGTACTTC.

This clonotype showed up just a few times. The chain links TRBV20-1 to TRBJ1-6; 10 positions agree with TRBD1. V lost 2 bases, J lost 8 bases, and 3 bases stayed unmatched. The CDR3 contains 14 residues. Looked up from germline, CDR1 is DFQATT and CDR2 is SNEGSKA (reference sequence). Written as DNA, the CDR3 is TGCAGTGCTAGAATCGGGACAGGGGATTCACCCCTCCACTTT. Its translation is CSARIGTGDSPLHF.

J is TRBJ2-3 and V is TRBV5-1; the match to TRBD2 covers 9 bases. The CDR3 extends over 16 amino acids. Per germline, CDR1 SGHRS and CDR2 YFSETQ. J lost 4 bases, V lost 6 bases, and 12 bases had no gene match. The DNA for the CDR3 is TGCGCCAGCATAATGGGAGCGGGGGGCCGCCCAGATACGCAGTATTTT. This translates into CASIMGAGGRPDTQYF.

The chain combines TRBV4-1 with TRBJ2-3; a weak D match, TRBD2 (6 bases). V lost 4 bases and J 0 bases, leaving 17 bases between the germline ends. Germline V CDR1 and CDR2: MGHRA, YSYEKL. The length of the CDR3 is 17 residues. This chain's CDR3 is CASSPRETRPSTDTQYF. The CDR3 DNA sequence: TGCGCCAGCAGCCCTCGGGAGACCCGACCCAGCACAGATACGCAGTATTTT.

The chain employs TRBV5-1 and TRBJ2-6; no definite D call. V lost 0 bases, J lost 0 bases, and 13 bases lay in between. The V gene's germline CDR1 is SGHRS and CDR2 YFSETQ. This CDR3 contains 18 residues. CDR3 nucleotide sequence: TGCGCCAGCAGCTTGGATACGCTATCCAGCTCTGGGGCCAACGTCCTGACTTTC. This encodes CASSLDTLSSSGANVLTF.

V usage is TRBV27 and J usage is TRBJ2-3, with 12 nucleotides matching TRBD2. This CDR3 has 16 amino acids. The V gene's germline CDR1 is MNHEY and CDR2 SMNVEV (reference sequence). The junction had 7 bases not matched to a gene; V was cut back by 5 bases and J by 4 bases. CDR3 coding DNA: TGTGCCAGCAGTGCCCTAGCGGGGGGGCCGGCAGATACGCAGTATTTT. It codes for CASSALAGGPADTQYF.

This clonotype was observed many times. This chain links TRBV5-1 with TRBJ2-3, with a weak D call TRBD1 (5 bases). CDR1 is SGHRS, CDR2 YFSETQ, per germline. The CDR3 loop spans 16 amino acids. The V end lost 4 bases, the J end lost 0 bases, and 15 bases lay between the germline ends. The CDR3 region has the DNA TGCGCCAGCAGCCCTATGACAGTCACTAGCACAGATACGCAGTATTTT. It encodes CASSPMTVTSTDTQYF.

V usage is TRBV4-2 and J usage is TRBJ2-3; tentatively, D is TRBD2 (6 bases). Germline assignment: CDR1 LGHNA and CDR2 YNFKEQ. V dropped 0 bases and J dropped 6 bases, with 10 bases sitting between them. The CDR3 has 14 residues. CDR3: CASSQDDLADTQYF. DNA for the CDR3: TGTGCCAGCAGCCAAGATGATCTAGCGGATACGCAGTATTTT.

The J gene is TRBJ2-3, the V gene TRBV4-3; 11 nucleotides align to TRBD2. Trimming at V came to 1 base and at J to 8 bases, leaving 8 bases not matched to a gene. Germline CDR1 reads LGHNA; CDR2 reads YSLEER. The CDR3 runs 16 residues. The CDR3 DNA is TGCGCCAGCAGCCAAGTGCCGACTAGCGGGGCACGTACGCAGTATTTT. Amino acid sequence: CASSQVPTSGARTQYF.

The chain combines TRBV20-1 with TRBJ1-5; no definite D call. The ends were cut back, 0 bases at V and 7 bases at J, with 10 bases in the middle. Germline loops: CDR1 DFQATT, CDR2 SNEGSKA (reference sequence). The CDR3 contains 13 residues. In DNA form, the CDR3 reads TGCAGTGCTAGAGAGAGGGCAGGACAGCCCCAGCATTTT. Its translation: CSARERAGQPQHF.

This clonotype was picked up a small number of times. The chain joins TRBV7-8 to TRBJ2-1, with D hard to call. The CDR3 covers 15 residues. Germline CDR1 SGHVS, CDR2 FQNEAQ. Deletions cut 0 bases from V and 0 bases from J, with 6 bases between. In nucleotides, the CDR3 is TGTGCCAGCAGCTTAGCAACGGGCTCCTACAATGAGCAGTTCTTC. Encoded protein: CASSLATGSYNEQFF.

The V and J genes are TRBV5-1 and TRBJ2-7; TRBD2 matches 9 bases. J gave up 0 bases and V 2 bases, and 9 bases lay outside the gene matches. CDR1 is SGHRS and CDR2 is YFSETQ in the germline V gene. CDR3 length: 17 amino acids. CDR3 loop: CASSLAASGASSYEQYF. The CDR3 DNA sequence: TGCGCCAGCAGCTTAGCGGCTAGCGGGGCAAGCTCCTACGAGCAGTACTTC.

This clonotype was observed a few times. V is TRBV11-2 and J is TRBJ2-7; TRBD1 agrees at 10 bases. Germline V CDR1 and CDR2: SGHAT, FQNNGV. The CDR3 spans 17 residues. The V and J ends lost 0 bases and 3 bases, in that order; junction bases with no gene match: 8. The CDR3 protein is CASSLDGGQGINYEQYF. In DNA form, the CDR3 reads TGTGCCAGCAGCTTAGATGGGGGACAGGGGATAAACTACGAGCAGTACTTC. The full variable domain, in which reference TRBV11-2 and TRBJ2-7 provide the parts outside the CDR3, is EAGVAQSPRYKIIEKRQSVAFWCNPISGHATLYWYQQILGQGPKLLIQFQNNGVVDDSQLPKDRFSAERLKGVDSTLKIQPAKLEDSAVYLCASSLDGGQGINYEQYFGPGTRLTVT.

This chain uses TRBV5-6 with TRBJ1-2; D perhaps matches TRBD1 (5 bases). CDR1 and CDR2 from the germline V gene are SGHDT and YYEEEE. This CDR3 region has 12 residues. Trimming stripped 2 bases from V and 8 bases from J, with 10 bases between. CDR3 nucleotides: TGTGCCAGCAGCTTCGGTTCAGGGGGCTACACCTTC. Protein product: CASSFGSGGYTF.

This clonotype was found a few times. The V call is TRBV6-5, the J call TRBJ2-2; the D gene could be TRBD1 or TRBD2 (5 bases each). The germline V gene encodes CDR1 MNHEY and CDR2 SVGAGI. The CDR3 length is 16 residues. Between the trimmed V and J ends, which lost 4 bases and 8 bases, there was a span of 20 bases. The CDR3 loop is CASSLHPDGAEGELFF. For the CDR3, the DNA is TGTGCCAGCAGTTTACACCCGGACGGGGCGGAGGGGGAGCTGTTTTTT.

This clonotype was seen only a few times. The genes are TRBV7-9 and TRBJ2-7; D unresolved. V dropped 5 bases and J dropped 2 bases, with 16 bases sitting between them. The CDR3 has 15 amino acids. Germline CDR1 SEHNR, CDR2 FQNEAQ (reference sequence). The CDR3 nucleotides read TGTGCCAGCAGCGCGAGCGCAGCTTTCCCCTACGAGCAGTACTTC. Translating it yields CASSASAAFPYEQYF.

This clonotype was recorded many times. The CDR3 sequence is CSVGLNEQFF. In DNA form, the CDR3 reads TGCAGCGTTGGATTAAATGAGCAGTTCTTC. V gene TRBV29-1 combines with J gene TRBJ2-1; D is unclear. The CDR3 loop spans 10 amino acids. Trimming removed 4 bases from V and 7 bases from J, with 5 bases in between. Germline CDR1 is SQVTM and CDR2 is ANQGSEA.

In its sample, this clonotype was seen many times. This chain joins TRBV29-1 and TRBJ2-3, with 8 bases fitting TRBD1. Germline lookup yields CDR1 SQVTM and CDR2 ANQGSEA. V lost 6 bases, J lost 5 bases, and 10 bases stayed unmatched. This CDR3 is built from 14 residues. CDR3: CSVCSRGRRDTQYF. The CDR3 nucleotides are TGCAGCGTCTGCTCCAGGGGGCGCAGAGATACGCAGTATTTT.